This T cell receptor (beta chain) was identified in a study of blood T cell repertoires in COVID-19 (dated by TCRdb to 2018 to 2021). Looking at the study overall: The collaborator samples originated in the United States, Italy and Spain and spanned the acute and convalescent phases of COVID-19. The material from the prospective study consisted of cDNA or gDNA derived from T cells, B-cell-depleted T cells, or PBMCs. Deeply sampled blood TCRbeta repertoires from subjects exposed to, actively infected with, or recovered from COVID-19 were included in the dataset. The repertoires were released in a freely available public database intended as a resource for research on the immune response to SARS-CoV-2. Samples came from the ongoing ImmuneRACE study (first 160 participants) plus 1,254 subjects from 6 global collaborators. Nearly every sample came with metadata listing a de-identified subject ID, COVID-19 status, age in years and sex. Where available, HLA class I and class II types were obtained from metadata supplied by the sample provider rather than from assay-based typing. Beyond this particular receptor, the publication reports: The quantity of clinical and demographic metadata differed by source and by participant and was supplied without curation.

The CDR3 covers 13 residues, taking in both the cysteine and the phenylalanine. Only CDR3 DNA remains: 39 bases, in frame from the first base. The germline V gene sets CDR1 to MNHEY and CDR2 to SVGEGT. V and J are trimmed by 6 bases and 5 bases, and the gene matches miss 6 bases of the junction. Remarks on this clone: No antigen is known for it. Base qualities are not at hand, and no much larger clone is one base apart.

Participants in the prospective study were enrolled through a virtual design, were aged about 18 to 100 years, and lived in approximately 24 United States geographic areas. Cohort assignment in the prospective study relied on participant-reported clinical history from a screening survey and a study questionnaire. ImmuneRACE Cohort 3 recovered participants were defined by two consecutive negative NP/OP PCR tests, healthcare professional clearance, or symptom resolution. In the prospective study, mobile phlebotomists collected whole blood, serum and a nasopharyngeal or oropharyngeal swab from each participant. Participants in the prospective study had the option to provide additional blood draws and questionnaires over a roughly two-month period. Before DNA extraction, blood samples from the prospective study were shipped at room temperature or frozen. TCRbeta CDR3 regions were amplified from genomic DNA by means of the immunoSEQ Assay, a bias-controlled multiplex PCR. Per the source publication's procedure: The number of nucleated cells in each sample was estimated by amplification of reference gene primers within the assay. To quantify the absolute abundance of each unique TCRbeta CDR3 rearrangement, sequence reads were collapsed and filtered. For each sample, productive Simpson clonality was calculated by taking the square root of Simpson's diversity index across productive rearrangements. TCRdb's version of the immuneACCESS table is confined to in-frame rearrangements and falls short of the full clone set. An unresolved V gene accounts for under half of the shortfall where checked; the remainder is of unknown origin. The DNA was the basis for D and trimming; V, J and clone size are from that table. The sample table lists 300,000 to 350,000 clones, roughly 87% of them with a count of one. The ten largest make up more than 0.8% of the sample.

This sequence uses TRBV6-2 or TRBV6-3 and TRBJ2-5; 7 bases in between match TRBD2. The sequenced sample consisted of PBMCs or T cells enriched from blood (not recorded which). The TCR comes from a woman in her 30s who had recovered from COVID-19. This receptor has the CDR3 CASSYWEGETQYF. The nucleotide sequence reads as follows: TGTGCCAGCAGCTATTGGGAGGGGGAGACCCAGTACTTC.